This T cell receptor beta chain emerged from a study of blood T cell repertoires in COVID-19 (dated by TCRdb to about 2020). With regard to the full study: Collaborator samples came from the United States, Italy and Spain and covered acute and convalescent phases of COVID-19. The material from the prospective study consisted of cDNA or gDNA derived from T cells, B-cell-depleted T cells, or PBMCs. The repertoires were made available in a free public database intended to serve as a resource for research on the immune response to SARS-CoV-2. Where available, HLA class I and class II types were obtained from metadata supplied by the sample provider rather than from assay-based typing. The dataset comprised deeply sampled blood TCRbeta repertoires from subjects exposed to, actively infected with, or recovered from COVID-19. The sample metadata nearly always contained a de-identified subject ID, COVID-19 status, age in years and sex. Samples came from the ongoing ImmuneRACE study (first 160 participants) plus 1,254 subjects from 6 global collaborators.

The CDR3 spans 16 residues, from the cysteine through the phenylalanine. Only the CDR3 part of the read is kept: 48 bases, read in frame from the first base. V has 5 bases trimmed and J has 1 base trimmed; junction bases matching no gene number 10. The germline V gene sets CDR1 to SGHTA and CDR2 to FQGNSA. In the prospective study, participants were roughly 18 to 100 years old, resided in about two dozen geographic areas of the United States, and were enrolled through a virtual design. To assign participants to cohorts, the prospective study relied on clinical history that participants themselves reported in a screening survey and a study questionnaire. In the prospective study, mobile phlebotomists collected whole blood, serum and a nasopharyngeal or oropharyngeal swab from each participant. Over a roughly 2-month period, participants in the prospective study had the option of providing additional blood draws and questionnaires. Before DNA extraction, blood samples from the prospective study were shipped at room temperature or frozen.

TCRbeta CDR3 regions were amplified from genomic DNA by means of the immunoSEQ Assay, a bias-controlled multiplex PCR. The original methods were these. Within the assay, amplification of reference gene primers was used to estimate how many nucleated cells each sample contained. To quantify the absolute abundance of each unique TCRbeta CDR3 rearrangement, sequence reads were collapsed and filtered. Productive Simpson clonality was computed per sample as the square root of Simpson's diversity index over productive rearrangements. What TCRdb holds here is the immuneACCESS table cut down to in-frame rearrangements. Part of the clones is not present; checked against another copy, under half of the missing clones reflect an unresolved V gene, and the others are unexplained. Clone size and V and J calls were adopted from that table, with D and trimming inferred from the DNA. The sample records almost 400,000 clones, roughly 90% of which are singletons. The top ten hold over 0.9% of the sample.

Comment on this clone: It has no known antigen specificity. Base qualities are missing; no much larger clone stands one base away.

Overall study results and their limits: The amount of clinical and demographic metadata varied by source and participant and was provided uncurated.

Sequenced input: PBMCs or T cells enriched from blood (not recorded which). The chain is made from TRBV7-2 and TRBJ1-1, with 7 bases in between that match TRBD1. The TCR was taken from a young woman with acute COVID-19. The CDR3: CASSKRQGWSNTEAFF. The DNA sequence is TGTGCCAGCAGCAAACGACAGGGTTGGTCGAACACTGAAGCTTTCTTT. Here the CDR3 is joined to the reference TRBV7-2 and TRBJ1-1 genes, and the full variable domain is: GAGVSQSPSNKVTEKGKDVELRCDPISGHTALYWYRQSLGQGLEFLIYFQGNSAPDKSGLPSDRFSAERTGGSVSTLTIQRTQQEDSAVYLCASSKRQGWSNTEAFFGQGTRLTVV.